The T cell receptor (beta chain) under discussion was sequenced for a study of shared clonotypes between healthy human individuals. Broader study findings: The four-donor shared clonotypes exceeded non-shared clonotypes in generation probability, with non-shared ones scoring lower.

Worth noting for this clone: As yet, its antigen is unknown.

The repertoire was sequenced with immunoSEQ multiplex PCR; TCRdb's copy has only in-frame clones and lacks some. The sample contains about 300,000 clones, roughly 70% of which appear only once. The CDR3 contains 14 residues. Germline V lookup: CDR1 SGHRS, CDR2 YFSETQ. Losses at the gene ends were 2 bases for V and 4 bases for J; bases not matched to a gene: 2. The chain couples TRBV5-1 to TRBJ2-1; TRBD2 aligns across 8 bases. Material: memory CD4+ T cells sorted from blood. Subset denoted: CD45RA-negative fraction. This receptor was taken from a man aged 25 to 40 in good health. The CDR3 here is CASSFGGDYNEQFF. CDR3 coding DNA: TGCGCCAGCAGCTTCGGGGGGGATTACAATGAGCAGTTCTTC.